Here is one T cell receptor beta chain with its context. Its antigen remains unknown. The data belong to a study of vaccination and CD4 T cells after COVID-19. CDR1 and CDR2 (germline): MNHEY, SVGAGI. The V and J ends lost 0 bases and 6 bases respectively, with 12 bases between them. This CDR3 is 14 amino acids long. The treatment denotes: roughly 10-day PBMC culture with coronavirus spike peptide pools or control peptides (ViraFEST assay). Sequencing of the DNA from cultured CD4+ T cells was carried out with the Oncomine TCR Beta short-read assay. TCRdb ran MiXCR on the PCR reads and lists one entry per CDR3 protein. The data contain about 18,000 distinct CDR3 sequences, around 50% of them singletons.

The TCR was taken from a human donor who had recovered from COVID-19. This chain connects TRBV6-5 to TRBJ2-7; D unclear. Sample: CD4+ T cells from blood, cultured in vitro. CDR3 bases: TGTGCCAGCAGTTACTCTGGAGACGTTTCCGAGCAGTACTTC. Protein: CASSYSGDVSEQYF.